The rows below give T cell receptor beta chains drawn from one sample of a study of cytomegalovirus exposure and HLA in healthy donors. Sequencing used immunoSEQ multiplex PCR; TCRdb keeps in-frame clones, though not all of them. The sample contains 90,000 or so clones, 82% of which appear only once. Sequencing was carried out using PBMCs. The source of these receptors is a man aged 30 to 45 in good health and CMV-seropositive. CDR3s include the opening cysteine and the closing phenylalanine or tryptophan. A D gene is named only where the DNA matches it firmly. Clone size, where shown, is once, few, many, or a class for clones that have expanded.

d_gene	v_gene	abundance	j_gene	CDR3aa	CDR3nt
-	TRBV6-5	-	TRBJ2-7	CASTRGDSGAYEQYF	TGTGCCAGCACCCGTGGAGACTCGGGTGCCTACGAGCAGTACTTC
-	TRBV7-2	-	TRBJ1-4	CASRGGFWLGGGEKLFF	TGTGCCAGCAGAGGGGGTTTTTGGCTGGGCGGTGGCGAAAAACTGTTTTTT
TRBD2	TRBV7-2	-	TRBJ2-3	CASSPREAGGGSDTQYF	TGTGCCAGCAGCCCACGGGAAGCGGGGGGAGGTTCAGATACGCAGTATTTT
TRBD2	TRBV7-2	few	TRBJ2-7	CASSLAHGGSGSYEQYF	TGTGCCAGCAGCTTAGCGCACGGCGGGAGTGGCAGCTACGAGCAGTACTTC
-	TRBV30	-	TRBJ1-2	CAWSVRGKANYGYTF	TGTGCCTGGTCGGTAAGAGGGAAAGCTAACTATGGCTACACCTTC
-	TRBV6-5	few	TRBJ1-1	CASNAGANTEAFF	TGTGCCAGCAACGCAGGGGCCAACACTGAAGCTTTCTTT
-	TRBV6-6	-	TRBJ1-5	CASSYSEHQPQHF	TGTGCCAGCAGTTACTCAGAGCATCAGCCCCAGCATTTT
-	TRBV18	-	TRBJ1-1	CASSLDIGRPEAFF	TGTGCCAGCTCACTCGACATCGGTCGTCCTGAAGCTTTCTTT
-	TRBV30	-	TRBJ1-2	CAWIGRNYGYTF	TGTGCCTGGATTGGCCGAAACTATGGCTACACCTTC
-	TRBV10-3	-	TRBJ1-6	CAISESSQFSSPLHF	TGTGCCATCAGTGAGTCAAGTCAATTTAGTTCACCCCTCCACTTT
TRBD1	TRBV5-1	-	TRBJ1-1	CASSLGTGWVTEAFF	TGCGCCAGCAGCTTAGGGACAGGCTGGGTGACTGAAGCTTTCTTT
TRBD1	TRBV6-6	-	TRBJ2-7	CASSLTGTGVNEQYF	TGTGCCAGCAGTTTAACCGGGACAGGGGTTAACGAGCAGTACTTC
-	TRBV21-1	once	TRBJ2-7	CASSVKQGGYEQYF	TGTGCCAGCAGCGTTAAACAGGGGGGGTACGAGCAGTACTTC
TRBD1	TRBV15	-	TRBJ1-4	CATSKDRGWSEKLFF	TGTGCCACCAGCAAAGACAGGGGTTGGAGTGAAAAACTGTTTTTT
-	TRBV7-6	-	TRBJ2-5	CATAVFRGTWQETQYF	TGTGCCACCGCGGTGTTCAGGGGCACGTGGCAAGAGACCCAGTACTTC
TRBD1	TRBV5-6	few	TRBJ1-2	CASSPTGMGPTGDGYTF	TGTGCCAGCAGCCCTACCGGGATGGGGCCAACAGGGGATGGCTACACCTTC
TRBD2	TRBV5-1	-	TRBJ2-1	CASSVGLAGVFYNEQFF	TGCGCCAGCAGCGTAGGACTAGCGGGAGTATTCTACAATGAGCAGTTCTTC
TRBD2	TRBV9	-	TRBJ2-1	CASSVEAGVNNEQFF	TGTGCCAGCAGCGTAGAAGCGGGAGTCAACAATGAGCAGTTCTTC
TRBD2	TRBV14	once	TRBJ2-5	CASSQVGTSGETQYF	TGTGCCAGCAGCCAGGTGGGGACTAGCGGAGAGACCCAGTACTTC
-	TRBV6-1	-	TRBJ2-5	CASSAFQETQYF	TGTGCCAGCAGTGCGTTCCAAGAGACCCAGTACTTC
-	TRBV30	-	TRBJ1-2	CAWRPGVGYTF	TGTGCCTGGAGACCGGGGGTAGGCTACACCTTC
-	TRBV27	-	TRBJ1-5	CASSFGFGQPQHF	TGTGCCAGCAGTTTCGGGTTTGGGCAGCCCCAGCATTTT
-	TRBV5-6	-	TRBJ1-4	CASSLDNGAAREKLFF	TGTGCCAGCAGCTTGGATAATGGGGCCGCCCGTGAAAAACTGTTTTTT
TRBD1	TRBV28	-	TRBJ1-5	CASTQIPGQGDNQPQHF	TGTGCCAGCACCCAAATCCCCGGACAGGGCGACAATCAGCCCCAGCATTTT
-	TRBV4-1	-	TRBJ2-7	CASSQALIYEQYF	TGCGCCAGCAGCCAAGCCCTAATCTACGAGCAGTACTTC
-	TRBV6-1	-	TRBJ2-7	CASRYRESYEQYF	TGTGCCAGCAGGTACAGGGAGTCCTACGAGCAGTACTTC
TRBD2	TRBV27	-	TRBJ2-1	CASRGLAGGPYSEQFF	TGTGCCAGCAGGGGACTAGCGGGAGGGCCCTACAGTGAGCAGTTCTTC
-	TRBV28	once	TRBJ2-7	CASSLGGKAYEQYF	TGTGCCAGCAGTTTGGGCGGGAAGGCCTACGAGCAGTACTTC
TRBD1	TRBV7-6	-	TRBJ1-4	CASSLGGQGTNEKLFF	TGTGCCAGCAGCTTAGGGGGACAGGGGACTAATGAAAAACTGTTTTTT
-	TRBV14	once	TRBJ1-4	CASSQVPGGSANEKLFF	TGTGCCAGCAGCCAAGTGCCTGGGGGCTCGGCTAATGAAAAACTGTTTTTT
-	TRBV29-1	-	TRBJ2-7	CSVEVLGTGSSYEQYF	TGCAGCGTTGAAGTTTTAGGAACCGGTAGCTCCTACGAGCAGTACTTC
TRBD2	TRBV5-8	-	TRBJ2-7	CASSEHRRGVYEQYF	TGTGCCAGCAGCGAACACAGGCGGGGGGTATACGAGCAGTACTTC
TRBD1	TRBV30	-	TRBJ1-1	CAWGTETRGRRAFF	TGTGCCTGGGGCACCGAAACCAGGGGGCGCAGAGCTTTCTTT
TRBD2	TRBV4-1	once	TRBJ2-3	CASSQVGWREGQTDTQYF	TGCGCCAGCAGCCAAGTCGGCTGGCGGGAGGGCCAGACAGATACGCAGTATTTT
-	TRBV14	once	TRBJ2-2	CASSQSRGPSGELFF	TGTGCCAGCAGCCAATCGCGGGGGCCGAGCGGGGAGCTGTTTTTT
TRBD2	TRBV6-5	-	TRBJ2-1	CASTTSGAGNEQFF	TGTGCCAGCACCACTAGCGGAGCGGGAAATGAGCAGTTCTTC
-	TRBV29-1	-	TRBJ2-7	CSVGNYEQYF	TGCAGCGTCGGGAATTACGAGCAGTACTTC
-	TRBV18	-	TRBJ2-1	CASSPPQQVHNEQFF	TGTGCCAGCTCACCACCTCAACAGGTCCACAATGAGCAGTTCTTC
-	TRBV5-1	-	TRBJ1-3	CASSLAGSGNTIYF	TGCGCCAGCAGCTTGGCGGGGTCTGGAAACACCATATATTTT
-	TRBV28	-	TRBJ1-2	CASSFVGRDSIYGYTF	TGTGCCAGCAGTTTTGTAGGAAGGGACTCTATCTATGGCTACACCTTC
-	TRBV18	-	TRBJ2-7	CASSPKQTLTYEQYF	TGTGCCAGCTCACCAAAACAGACATTGACCTACGAGCAGTACTTC
-	TRBV10-3	few	TRBJ1-1	CAISGSQVPTEAFF	TGTGCCATCAGTGGCTCACAGGTCCCCACTGAAGCTTTCTTT
-	TRBV7-6	-	TRBJ2-7	CASSFRAHEQYF	TGTGCCAGCAGCTTCAGGGCCCACGAGCAGTACTTC
TRBD2	TRBV19	-	TRBJ2-1	CASKTSGRVYNEQFF	TGTGCCAGTAAGACTAGCGGGAGGGTTTACAATGAGCAGTTCTTC
TRBD2	TRBV5-4	-	TRBJ2-6	CASSLGPAGASGGANVLTF	TGTGCCAGCAGCTTGGGTCCAGCGGGAGCCTCAGGGGGGGCCAACGTCCTGACTTTC
TRBD1	TRBV27	-	TRBJ1-2	CASSPRRDRGGGDYGYTF	TGTGCCAGCAGTCCGCGCCGGGACAGGGGGGGCGGCGACTATGGCTACACCTTC
TRBD2	TRBV13	-	TRBJ2-1	CASSYRSKSGRMSEQFF	TGTGCCAGCAGCTACCGATCTAAGAGCGGGAGGATGAGTGAGCAGTTCTTC
-	TRBV4-3	-	TRBJ2-3	CASSQDIYGGKADTQYF	TGCGCCAGCAGCCAAGATATATACGGCGGGAAGGCAGATACGCAGTATTTT
-	TRBV7-9	-	TRBJ2-3	CASSLSQGITDTQYF	TGTGCCAGCAGCTTATCCCAGGGCATCACAGATACGCAGTATTTT
-	TRBV28	-	TRBJ1-2	CASSLRGRNYGYTF	TGTGCCAGCAGTTTGCGGGGACGGAACTATGGCTACACCTTC
-	TRBV7-8	-	TRBJ1-1	CASSLRQTMNTEAFF	TGTGCCAGCAGCCTTCGACAGACGATGAACACTGAAGCTTTCTTT
-	TRBV18	-	TRBJ1-2	CASSPGSEANYGYTF	TGTGCCAGCTCACCGGGTTCGGAGGCAAACTATGGCTACACCTTC
TRBD2	TRBV18	few	TRBJ2-5	CASSGREGETQYF	TGTGCCAGCTCAGGCAGGGAGGGAGAGACCCAGTACTTC
-	TRBV18	-	TRBJ2-1	CASSPLGKVPYNEQFF	TGTGCCAGCTCACCCCTCGGGAAGGTCCCCTACAATGAGCAGTTCTTC
-	TRBV27	-	TRBJ2-7	CASSSRGRNYEQYF	TGTGCCAGCTCCTCTCGGGGTAGGAACTACGAGCAGTACTTC
-	TRBV18	-	TRBJ2-2	CASSRLRDTGELFF	TGTGCCAGCTCACGCCTCCGAGACACCGGGGAGCTGTTTTTT
TRBD2	TRBV19	once	TRBJ2-7	CASSIGGSLPYEQYF	TGTGCCAGTAGTATCGGCGGGAGCCTGCCCTACGAGCAGTACTTC
-	TRBV30	-	TRBJ2-5	CAVSPLATQETQYF	TGTGCCGTCTCCCCCCTAGCGACCCAAGAGACCCAGTACTTC
TRBD1	TRBV7-7	-	TRBJ2-5	CASSLDYRGEETQYF	TGTGCCAGCAGCTTAGACTACAGGGGGGAAGAGACCCAGTACTTC